A single sample is the source of the 25 T cell receptor beta chains below, sequenced in a study of low-dose radiotherapy and immunotherapy resistance in tumors (dated by TCRdb to the early 2020s). Sequencing relied on an Illumina HiSeq 2500. Superscript III and a set of TRAV- and TRBV-specific primers were used to synthesize first-strand cDNA, so that both TCRalpha and TCRbeta chains were covered. TCRs were amplified with Phusion for 20 PCR cycles, with a constant-region primer paired with the adapter attached to the V primers. TCRdb handled the public reads itself, with Q25 trimming in fastp and clone calling in MiXCR, and kept productive beta chains. Each entry is one CDR3 protein sequence, shown with its most common DNA and genes. For this sample there are around 83,000 distinct CDR3 sequences; approximately 20% appear just once. Jointly, the top ten make up 5.5% to 6% of the sample. The label giving this sample's time point can be read as: before trial treatment.

Material: PBMCs, obtained before treatment. The receptor set was obtained from a male donor with prostate cancer.

CDR3 sequence reads: CASSPPWGLAYF. CDR3 nucleotide sequence: TGTGCCAGCTCACCACCGTGGGGCCTAGCGTACTTC. This chain links TRBV18 with TRBJ2-4; D may be TRBD1 or TRBD2 (5 bases each). This CDR3 contains 12 residues. Looked up from germline, CDR1 is KGHSH and CDR2 is LQKENI. V was pared by 0 bases and J by 15 bases, with 12 bases between.

This clonotype was observed many times. The chain joins TRBV6-5 to TRBJ2-7, with no clear D. This CDR3 has 13 residues. Trimming stripped 6 bases from V and 3 bases from J, with 12 bases between. CDR1 and CDR2 (germline): MNHEY, SVGAGI. CDR3 in amino acids: CASSEPGNYEQYF. CDR3 DNA sequence: TGTGCCAGCAGCGAGCCAGGCAACTACGAGCAGTACTTC.

This clonotype occurred many times. For the CDR3, the DNA is TGCGCCAGCAGTCAATCCGGACAGGGGTCACACGAGCAGTACTTC. It codes for CASSQSGQGSHEQYF. The rearrangement joins TRBV23-1 to TRBJ2-7; 9 positions match TRBD1. TRBV23-1 is noted as an ORF with a role that remains uncertain. This CDR3 is built from 15 residues. J was trimmed by 5 bases and V by 0 bases; bases with no gene match: 5.

This clonotype was detected ten times or more. V is TRBV7-9 and J is TRBJ1-2, with 9 bases that match TRBD1. Germline V gives CDR1 SEHNR, CDR2 FQNEAQ (reference sequence). The V and J ends lost 6 bases and 6 bases, in that order; junction bases with no gene match: 5. The CDR3 length is 13 residues. Written as DNA, the CDR3 is TGTGCCAGCAGGGTTGACAGGGGGGATGGCTACACCTTC. It encodes CASRVDRGDGYTF.

The sample holds many counts of this clonotype. This chain uses TRBV7-9 with TRBJ2-7; D is possibly TRBD1 or TRBD2 (6 bases each). The germline V gene has CDR1 SEHNR and CDR2 FQNEAQ (reference sequence). V was clipped by 4 bases and J by 3 bases, with 16 bases between them. The CDR3 is 15 residues long. The CDR3 DNA follows: TGTGCCAGCAGCTCCGATTCGGGGGCCTTCTACGAGCAGTACTTC. This translates into CASSSDSGAFYEQYF.

This clonotype was picked up many times. This chain joins TRBV9 and TRBJ2-7, with TRBD2 matching over 9 bases. After removal of 2 bases from V and 6 bases from J, the junction contained 9 bases not matched to a gene. CDR1 is SGDLS and CDR2 is YYNGEE in the germline V gene. The length of the CDR3 is 15 residues. The CDR3 DNA sequence: TGTGCCAGCAGCGTCGACAGCGGGAGGACTCGCGAGCAGTACTTC. Translation gives CASSVDSGRTREQYF.

Ten or more counts support this clonotype. J is TRBJ2-5 and V is TRBV11-2; perhaps TRBD2 as D (5 bases). Germline CDR1 SGHAT, CDR2 FQNNGV. The CDR3 loop spans 14 amino acids. The V end lost 6 bases, the J end lost 3 bases, and 14 bases lay between the germline ends. DNA of the CDR3: TGTGCCAGCAGTTCCTCCGGGATCGAAGAGACCCAGTACTTC. Residues: CASSSSGIEETQYF.

Ten or more counts support this clonotype. This sequence joins TRBV18 and TRBJ2-5, with TRBD2 matching over 9 bases. This CDR3 has 16 amino acids. V was pared by 3 bases and J by 1 base, with 6 bases of the junction left unmatched. Germline V gene sequence: CDR1 KGHSH, CDR2 LQKENI. CDR3 bases: TGTGCCAGCTCACCTTTAGCGGGAGCCCCCCAAGAGACCCAGTACTTC. Translating gives CASSPLAGAPQETQYF.

This clonotype was detected ten times or more. The genes are TRBV6-2 or TRBV6-3 and TRBJ2-2; 8 bases line up with TRBD2. The trim removed 4 bases at V and 2 bases at J, leaving 15 bases unmatched. The CDR3 loop spans 19 amino acids. CDR1 is MNHEY, CDR2 SVGEGT, per germline. CDR3 nucleotides: TGTGCCAGCAGTTCCCAGTGGGTAGCGGGGCCCTATAACACCGGGGAGCTGTTTTTT. Translated, it gives CASSSQWVAGPYNTGELFF.

This clonotype has at least ten counts. This chain uses TRBV24-1 with TRBJ2-7; D could derive from TRBD1 or TRBD2 (5 bases each). Between the trimmed V and J ends, which lost 7 bases and 4 bases, there was a span of 16 bases. Germline-derived CDR1 and CDR2 are KGHDR and SFDVKD. The CDR3 sequence is 14 residues long. DNA of the CDR3: TGTGCCACCAGCTCCCGGGACGGAGATTACGAGCAGTACTTC. It specifies CATSSRDGDYEQYF.

This clonotype was seen at least ten times. The rearrangement joins TRBV10-3 to TRBJ2-1; perhaps TRBD1 as D (5 bases). The length of the CDR3 is 12 residues. Germline CDR1 is ENHRY and CDR2 is SYGVKD. V was shortened by 8 bases and J by 5 bases, with 10 bases between the two germline ends. The CDR3 spells CAIDQGNNEQFF. The DNA of the CDR3 is TGTGCCATCGATCAGGGAAACAATGAGCAGTTCTTC.

Notes on this clonotype: This probably arose from a read error, given a far larger clone one base away. The chain links TRBV11-3 to TRBJ2-5; D is uncertain. CDR3 length equals 15 residues. The V and J ends lost 5 bases and 11 bases respectively, with 24 bases between them. Germline CDR1 SGHNT, CDR2 YENEEA. The CDR3 bases are TGTGCCAGCAGCCCGGAGATGGGCCCCTACAATGAGCAGTACTTC. Translation gives CASSPEMGPYNEQYF.

This clonotype was observed at least ten times. One end of the junction does not line up with germline, which may come from a read error. J is TRBJ2-1 and V is TRBV7-7, with a tentative D call TRBD2 (5 bases). Germline V gives CDR1 SSHAT, CDR2 FNYEAQ (reference sequence). The CDR3 covers 15 residues. The CDR3 protein is CASSLAKGRYNEQFF. CDR3 DNA: TGTGCTAGCAGCTTAGCGAAGGGTAGATACAATGAGCAGTTCTTC. Filled out from reference TRBV7-7 and TRBJ2-1, the complete variable domain reads GAGVSQSPRYKVTKRGQDVTLRCDPISSHATLYWYQQALGQGPEFLTYFNYEAQPDKSGLPSDRFSAERPEGSISTLTIQRTEQRDSAMYRCASSLAKGRYNEQFFGPGTRLTVL.

This clonotype has a count of ten or more. The chain joins TRBV6-6 to TRBJ2-1, with unresolved D. Trimming removed 7 bases from V and 7 bases from J, with 17 bases in between. This CDR3 contains 14 residues. CDR1 and CDR2 (germline): MNHNY, SVGAGI (reference sequence). The chain's CDR3 is CASKAQVPSNEQFF. The CDR3 bases are TGTGCCAGCAAAGCGCAGGTCCCCTCAAATGAGCAGTTCTTC.

Many counts were recorded for this clonotype. This chain uses TRBV11-2 with TRBJ2-7; D may correspond to TRBD1 or TRBD2 (5 bases each). Per germline, CDR1 SGHAT and CDR2 FQNNGV. V was shortened by 5 bases and J by 6 bases, with 23 bases between the two germline ends. The CDR3 is 16 amino acids. The CDR3 region is CASSPRGWAGGREQYF. CDR3 DNA: TGTGCCAGCAGCCCCCGGGGCTGGGCTGGTGGACGCGAGCAGTACTTC.

In this sample, this clonotype turned up many times. The V call is TRBV10-3, the J call TRBJ2-7, with D possibly being TRBD1 or TRBD2 (6 bases each). The CDR3 runs to 15 residues. Germline V gene lookup returns CDR1 ENHRY and CDR2 SYGVKD. V lost 6 bases, J lost 6 bases, and 21 bases lay in between. CDR3: CAIRGGTGLALEQYF. As DNA, the CDR3 is TGTGCCATCAGAGGGGGGACCGGACTGGCTCTCGAGCAGTACTTC.

CDR3 in DNA: TGTGCCAGCAGTTTACTCTACAATGAGCAGTTCTTC. This sequence encodes CASSLLYNEQFF. The chain uses TRBV28 and TRBJ2-1, with unresolved D. CDR1 is MDHEN and CDR2 is SYDVKM in the germline V gene. V was clipped by 2 bases and J by 3 bases, with 2 bases between them. There are 12 residues in the CDR3.

For this clonotype: A read error is the likely source, as a far larger clone sits one nucleotide away. J is TRBJ2-1 and V is TRBV28; tentatively, D is TRBD1 (5 bases). The CDR3 has 12 residues. Germline CDR1 and CDR2: MDHEN and SYDVKM. V shed 2 bases and J shed 10 bases, with 9 bases lying between them. CDR3 DNA sequence: TGTGCCAGCAGTTTAGGGTGGGGCGAGCAGTTCTTC. Amino acids: CASSLGWGEQFF.

In its sample, this clonotype was seen many times. The chain uses TRBV6-5 and TRBJ2-3, with D uncertain. The CDR3 is 16 residues long. Germline CDR1 and CDR2: MNHEY and SVGAGI. V lost 0 bases, J lost 0 bases, and 10 bases lay in between. CDR3 in DNA: TGTGCCAGCAGTTACTCGCGGCGGCCTAGCACAGATACGCAGTATTTT. It yields the protein CASSYSRRPSTDTQYF.

For this clonotype: A read error may explain this, as a much larger clone is one base away. The chain joins TRBV7-2 to TRBJ2-3; D gene uncertain. The CDR3 loop spans 11 amino acids. Trimming shortened V by 5 bases and J by 12 bases, and 12 bases separated the two germline ends. Per germline, CDR1 SGHTA and CDR2 FQGNSA. The CDR3 nucleotides are TGTGCCAGCAGCACCACTGGCGGTCAGTATTTT. Protein: CASSTTGGQYF.

At least ten counts were recorded for this clonotype. This chain connects TRBV29-1 to TRBJ1-5; D unclear. Trimming stripped 6 bases from V and 0 bases from J, with 6 bases between. Germline assignment: CDR1 SQVTM and CDR2 ANQGSEA. The CDR3 covers 12 residues. As DNA, the CDR3 is TGCAGCGTCCGAGGTAGCAATCAGCCCCAGCATTTT. Its protein is CSVRGSNQPQHF.

The table lists this clonotype with many counts. CDR3 loop: CASSPPGQYGYTF. CDR3 sequence (DNA): TGTGCCAGCTCACCGCCGGGACAGTATGGCTACACCTTC. The rearrangement links TRBV18 to TRBJ1-2, with TRBD1 matching 7 bases. CDR1 is KGHSH, CDR2 LQKENI, per germline. J gave up 5 bases and V 3 bases, and 3 bases lay outside the gene matches. The CDR3 extends over 13 amino acids. Variable domain in full (rest from reference TRBV18 and TRBJ1-2): NAGVMQNPRHLVRRRGQEARLRCSPMKGHSHVYWYRQLPEEGLKFMVYLQKENIIDESGMPKERFSAEFPKEGPSILRIQQVVRGDSAAYFCASSPPGQYGYTFGSGTRLTVV.

This clonotype has a count of ten or more. The chain combines TRBV11-2 with TRBJ2-2, with 10 bases fitting TRBD2. Per the germline V gene, CDR1 is SGHAT and CDR2 is FQNNGV. Losses at the gene ends were 0 bases for V and 7 bases for J; bases not matched to a gene: 5. This CDR3 has 16 amino acids. CDR3 DNA sequence: TGTGCCAGCAGCTTAGATCTTTGGACTAGCGGCGGGGAGCTGTTTTTT. Its protein is CASSLDLWTSGGELFF. Drawing the rest from reference TRBV11-2 and TRBJ2-2, the complete variable domain is EAGVAQSPRYKIIEKRQSVAFWCNPISGHATLYWYQQILGQGPKLLIQFQNNGVVDDSQLPKDRFSAERLKGVDSTLKIQPAKLEDSAVYLCASSLDLWTSGGELFFGEGSRLTVL.

This clonotype was found many times. The rearrangement links TRBV20-1 to TRBJ2-7; TRBD2 agrees at 12 bases. Germline CDR1 reads DFQATT; CDR2 reads SNEGSKA (reference sequence). With 4 bases clipped from V and 12 bases from J, the junction kept 16 bases outside the gene matches. CDR3 length: 15 amino acids. The CDR3 bases are TGCAGTGCTACAAAATCTAGCGGGGGGGCCCTACCTCTGTACTTC. Protein product: CSATKSSGGALPLYF.

This clonotype has only a few counts. V usage is TRBV10-3 and J usage is TRBJ2-7; D might be TRBD2 (5 bases). CDR1 and CDR2 from the germline V gene are ENHRY and SYGVKD. The ends were cut back, 10 bases at V and 0 bases at J, with 19 bases in the middle. The CDR3 runs 15 residues. CDR3 in DNA: TGTGCCAGTAGGAACGGAGAGCGGAACTCCTACGAGCAGTACTTC. Its translation is CASRNGERNSYEQYF.